Sequencing of this T cell receptor (beta chain) was carried out in a study of Ad26.COV2.S vaccination and SARS-CoV-2 variants (dated by TCRdb to 2020 to 2022). Background for the entire study: Donors in the vaccine arm were drawn from COV1001, a phase I-IIa trial of Ad26.COV2.S in healthy adults that was multicentre, randomized, double-blind and placebo-controlled. TCRbeta repertoire sequencing was used to assess the specificity and breadth of SARS-CoV-2-reactive T cell receptors after Ad26.COV2.S vaccination. Investigators did not know the trial group allocation while performing experiments and assessing outcomes. The TCR-sequenced set comprised approximately 32 samples: 19 Ad26.COV2.S vaccine recipients, 5 placebo recipients and 8 SARS-CoV-2 convalescent individuals. Ad26.COV2.S was given intramuscularly at 5x10^10 or 1x10^11 viral particles, as a single shot or as two shots 56 days apart. Participants in the trial were split at random into five groups of five each, receiving low-dose or high-dose Ad26.COV2.S once or twice, or else placebo on both occasions. Study-wide findings and limitations: It was noted by the authors that total T cell responses may have been underestimated by the TCR breadth and depth analyses. Comparing responses between vaccine doses or regimens was not something the study was powered to do. Non-spike TCR breadth was comparable between vaccine and placebo recipients, consistent with the vaccine containing only spike. After vaccination, spike-specific CD8+ and CD4+ T cell responses were reported to show substantial breadth. Compared with placebo recipients, Ad26.COV2.S recipients showed higher spike-specific TCR breadth (P = 0.0014).

This specimen's treatment or condition label, interpreted: some 20 received Ad26.COV2.S at low or high dose, single or two shots; about five received placebo; per-sample allocation not given. Repertoires of vaccine and placebo recipients were sequenced from samples collected on day 63 after the first injection. Cohort 1b enrolled fewer than 30 adults aged 18-55 years at a single site in Boston, USA, between 29 July and 7 August 2020. Ad26.COV2.S was a replication-incompetent adenovirus type 26 vector that expressed a prefusion-stabilized SARS-CoV-2 spike protein derived from the original Wuhan strain. TCRbeta CDR3 regions were sequenced with the immunoSEQ Assay. After extraction, genomic DNA underwent amplification by bias-controlled multiplex PCR, followed by high-throughput sequencing. Regarding the original processing steps: To quantify the absolute abundance of every unique TCRbeta CDR3 region, sequences were collapsed and filtered. Usable DNA was measured by amplifying reference genes present in all nucleated cells, and TCRbeta template counts were normalized to that usable DNA to estimate T cell fraction. Repertoire TCRs were annotated as SARS-CoV-2-specific when V gene, CDR3 amino acid sequence and J gene were exactly matched to a known reactive TCR set. The reference SARS-CoV-2 TCR set came from MIRA and was filtered for enrichment in COVID-19-positive ImmuneCODE repertoires, removing public or cross-reactive TCRs. Using the MIRA antigens, annotated TCRs were further analysed by specific ORF or by position within an ORF. Depth was the summed frequency of annotated unique rearrangements, while breadth was defined as annotated unique rearrangements over total unique productive rearrangements. Two-sided Wilcoxon rank-sum tests were used to compare TCR breadth between groups. The clones in this table, taken by TCRdb from immuneACCESS, are in-frame only. Not every clone is retained; where verified, under half of the shortfall comes from an unresolved V gene, and the cause of the rest is unknown. V, J and clone size are those of that table, while D and trimming were read from the DNA. The sample has around 300,000 clones on record, about 87% of them singletons. The ten largest account for around 6.4% of the sample.

The junction carries 5 bases between V and J, which are trimmed by 1 base and 4 bases respectively. In the germline V gene (reference sequence), CDR1 corresponds to SEHNR and CDR2 to FQNEAQ. The CDR3 spans 12 residues, from the cysteine through the phenylalanine. Only the CDR3 DNA is retained, 36 bases long and in frame from the first base. On this clone: Its binding antigen is unknown. Base-call qualities are not available, and no considerably larger clone is one nucleotide away. The same CDR3 arises from other DNA sequences in this sample as well.

This chain joins TRBV7-9 to TRBJ2-7, with no confident D gene call. The clonotype originates from a person aged 18-65 years who received the Ad26.COV2.S COVID-19 vaccine or a placebo. Sequenced material: peripheral blood, taken in a trial of Ad26.COV2.S vaccine versus placebo. The sequenced DNA is TGTGCCAGCAGCTTAGTTTCGTACGAGCAGTACTTC. It encodes CASSLVSYEQYF.